Below, 20 T cell receptor beta chains from the same sample are listed, as sequenced in a study of neoadjuvant anti-PD-1 for oral cavity cancer. Clones were read by immunoSEQ multiplex PCR, and TCRdb kept only the in-frame ones, dropping some. The data contain over 12,000 clones, about 70% of them singletons. The sequences come from PBMCs, collected before nivolumab (anti-PD-1) treatment. These receptors were collected from a person aged 35 to 85 with oral cavity squamous cell carcinoma.

The chain links TRBV4-1 to TRBJ1-3; TRBD1 might be the D (5 bases). CDR3 length equals 17 residues. V dropped 1 base and J dropped 1 base, with 14 bases sitting between them. Germline-derived CDR1 and CDR2 are MGHRA and YSYEKL. The CDR3 loop reads CASSQGPQAGSGNTIYF. DNA for the CDR3: TGCGCCAGCAGCCAAGGCCCTCAAGCAGGGTCTGGAAACACCATATATTTT.

The chain has TRBV6-1 and TRBJ1-1; D is unresolved. Looked up from germline, CDR1 is MNHNS and CDR2 is SASEGT. With 1 base removed from V and 0 bases from J, the gap between germline ends came to 3 bases. The length of the CDR3 is 13 residues. CDR3 nucleotides: TGTGCCAGCAGTGAAGTACTGAACACTGAAGCTTTCTTT. Protein: CASSEVLNTEAFF.

The chain combines TRBV2 with TRBJ2-1; D might be TRBD1 or TRBD2, each matching 6 bases. Trimming removed 8 bases from V and 0 bases from J, with 17 bases in between. The germline V gene has CDR1 SNHLY and CDR2 FYNNEI. This CDR3 comprises 16 residues. This chain's CDR3 is CASLPGANPSYNEQFF. CDR3 in DNA: TGTGCCAGCCTTCCGGGGGCCAATCCCTCCTACAATGAGCAGTTCTTC.

J is TRBJ2-2 and V is TRBV6-5; D unclear. V lost 2 bases and J 4 bases, leaving 5 bases between the germline ends. Per germline, CDR1 MNHEY and CDR2 SVGAGI. This CDR3 has 13 residues. The CDR3 DNA sequence: TGTGCCAGCAGTTACCCGGGCACCGGGGAGCTGTTTTTT. Translation: CASSYPGTGELFF.

This clone was counted a few times. This chain joins TRBV30 and TRBJ1-5; D gene uncertain. This CDR3 has 14 amino acids. With 0 bases removed from V and 2 bases from J, the gap between germline ends came to 8 bases. Germline CDR1 is GTSNPN and CDR2 is SVGIG (reference sequence). The CDR3 coding sequence is TGTGCCTGGAGTGTATACAGCGGCAATCAGCCCCAGCATTTT. It is translated as CAWSVYSGNQPQHF.

This clone was seen a handful of times. The rearrangement uses TRBV11-2 and TRBJ2-2; 9 bases map to TRBD1. V shed 4 bases and J 5 bases; nucleotides not matched to a gene: 8. The CDR3 covers 16 residues. From germline, CDR1 is SGHAT and CDR2 FQNNGV. CDR3 sequence reads: CASSSLQGAWTGELFF. The DNA for the CDR3 is TGTGCCAGCAGCTCTCTACAGGGGGCGTGGACCGGGGAGCTGTTTTTT.

The V call is TRBV7-3, the J call TRBJ2-1; maybe TRBD2 (5 bases). V was clipped by 2 bases and J by 0 bases, with 8 bases between them. Germline loops: CDR1 SGHTA, CDR2 FQGTGA. The CDR3 has 15 residues. CDR3 amino acids: CASSLRGSSYNEQFF. CDR3 in DNA: TGTGCCAGCAGCTTACGAGGGAGCTCCTACAATGAGCAGTTCTTC.

The gene calls are TRBV7-2 and TRBJ2-7; D gene ambiguous. Germline V lookup: CDR1 SGHTA, CDR2 FQGNSA. The CDR3 length is 14 residues. V lost 1 base to trimming and J lost 2 bases, with 9 bases between them. The DNA of the CDR3 is TGTGCCAGCAGCTTAGTAGGCCTAGCCTACGAGCAGTACTTC. Protein: CASSLVGLAYEQYF.

A remark on this clone: Other DNA sequences in the sample encode the same CDR3. The V gene is TRBV5-6, the J gene TRBJ2-2, with no clear D. V was clipped by 0 bases and J by 2 bases, with 5 bases between them. This CDR3 has 14 amino acids. In germline, CDR1 is SGHDT, CDR2 YYEEEE. CDR3 nucleotides: TGTGCCAGCAGCTTGGCCGTTAACACCGGGGAGCTGTTTTTT. Protein sequence: CASSLAVNTGELFF.

The table lists this clone with a count of one. The chain recombines TRBV9 with TRBJ2-5; D not resolved. CDR1 SGDLS and CDR2 YYNGEE come from the germline V gene. V lost 3 bases and J lost 3, with 15 bases in between. There are 15 residues in the CDR3. CDR3 coding DNA: TGTGCCAGCAGCGCAGACTCCAGTAGTAAAGAGACCCAGTACTTC. Protein: CASSADSSSKETQYF.

The table lists this clone with a few counts. CDR3 nucleotides: TGTGCCAGCAGCAAGACGGGGGGCACAGATACGCAGTATTTT. Its protein is CASSKTGGTDTQYF. V is TRBV21-1 and J is TRBJ2-3; TRBD2, as called in the table, went unchecked against the DNA. TRBV21-1 is a pseudogene. This CDR3 is built from 14 residues.

This chain connects TRBV25-1 to TRBJ2-5; 10 bases are shared with TRBD1. The CDR3 is 17 residues long. Trimming cost V 4 bases and J 5 bases; bases outside gene matches: 13. Per the germline V gene, CDR1 is MGHDK and CDR2 is SYGVNS. The CDR3 sequence: CASSVGTGVLKAETQYF. For the CDR3, the DNA is TGTGCCAGCAGTGTGGGGACAGGGGTTCTTAAGGCCGAGACCCAGTACTTC.

The chain combines TRBV5-8 with TRBJ2-3; the D gene is possibly TRBD2 (6 bases). Trimming took off 7 bases at V and 0 bases at J, with 24 bases between the two ends. Germline V gene lookup returns CDR1 SGHTS and CDR2 YDEGEE. This CDR3 has 18 residues. CDR3: CASPSSLYPSDSTDTQYF. DNA of the CDR3: TGTGCCAGCCCCTCCTCCCTTTATCCTAGCGACAGCACAGATACGCAGTATTTT.

This clone was seen a few times. The genes are TRBV10-1 and TRBJ2-7; 9 bases line up with TRBD1. Trimming removed 8 bases from V and 5 bases from J; junction bases left unmatched: 7. Per germline, CDR1 WNHNN and CDR2 SYGVQD (reference sequence). The CDR3 loop spans 13 amino acids. The DNA of the CDR3 is TGCGCCAGCGGGGGACAGGGTCGCGACGAGCAGTACTTC. This encodes CASGGQGRDEQYF.

This clone turned up a few times. The chain combines TRBV2 with TRBJ2-2; TRBD2 is a possible D gene (6 bases). Per the germline V gene, CDR1 is SNHLY and CDR2 is FYNNEI. The V and J ends lost 6 bases and 5 bases respectively, with 10 bases between them. The CDR3 spans 13 residues. CDR3 amino acids: CASRVGRTGELFF. The CDR3 DNA reads as TGTGCCAGCAGAGTCGGGAGAACCGGGGAGCTGTTTTTT.

The rearrangement links TRBV11-2 to TRBJ2-2; D might be TRBD2 (6 bases). This CDR3 is 18 amino acids long. V gave up 2 bases and J gave up 4 bases, with 20 bases separating them. Germline V gene lookup returns CDR1 SGHAT and CDR2 FQNNGV. CDR3 bases: TGTGCCAGCAGCTTAAGTTACGGTGGAGGGGAGAGCACCGGGGAGCTGTTTTTT. Encoded protein: CASSLSYGGGESTGELFF.

The chain links TRBV4-2 to TRBJ2-7; D might be TRBD1 (6 bases). The CDR3 covers 17 residues. CDR1 and CDR2 from the germline V gene are LGHNA and YNFKEQ. V was pared by 1 base and J by 0 bases, with 16 bases between. CDR3 nucleotides: TGTGCCAGCAGCCAAGTATACCGGGACAAGGCCTCCTACGAGCAGTACTTC. Translation: CASSQVYRDKASYEQYF.

The rearrangement links TRBV2 to TRBJ1-2, with 7 positions matching TRBD1. The CDR3 is 15 amino acids. Germline CDR1 reads SNHLY; CDR2 reads FYNNEI. After removal of 6 bases from V and 1 base from J, the junction contained 8 bases not matched to a gene. The CDR3 loop reads CASRGGQNVNYGYTF. For the CDR3, the DNA is TGTGCCAGCAGAGGGGGACAGAATGTTAACTATGGCTACACCTTC.

This clone has just a few counts. V is TRBV16 and J is TRBJ1-2; D unresolved. Deletions cut 0 bases from V and 6 bases from J, with 8 bases between. This CDR3 has 13 residues. Germline CDR1 is KGHSY and CDR2 is FQNENV. The CDR3 nucleotides read TGTGCCAGCAGCCAATCGTGGCTGGATGGCTACACCTTC. Amino acid sequence: CASSQSWLDGYTF.

This chain links TRBV29-1 with TRBJ1-2; 7 bases agree with TRBD1. With 5 bases clipped from V and 6 bases from J, the junction kept 3 bases outside the gene matches. This CDR3 comprises 11 residues. Germline V gives CDR1 SQVTM, CDR2 ANQGSEA. For the CDR3, the DNA is TGCAGCGTTAGCAGGGGGGATGGCTACACCTTC. It translates to CSVSRGDGYTF.